This record covers a single T cell receptor (beta chain). Methods used by the authors: The authors estimated nucleated cell counts from reference gene primer amplification. Produced via immunoSEQ multiplex PCR; TCRdb's table is partial and in-frame only. D and trimming come from the DNA, and the V and J calls and clone size come from that table. The table lists about 260,000 clones, around nine tenths of them singletons, with roughly 4.9% in the top ten. This record comes from a study of blood T cell repertoires in COVID-19. Study-wide background: PBMCs, B-cell-depleted T cells, or T cells were the source of the cDNA or gDNA that made up the material.

V shed 4 bases, J shed 1 base, and the junction held 5 bases outside the gene matches. This CDR3 is built from 16 residues. The germline V gene encodes CDR1 SGHAT and CDR2 FQDESV (reference sequence). The V call is TRBV11-1, the J call TRBJ2-5, with 11 bases aligning to TRBD2. Specimen: peripheral blood. This TCR derives from a woman aged 55-75 years with COVID-19, enrolled during active disease. The CDR3 loop reads CASSWGTSGVQETQYF. In DNA form, the CDR3 reads TGTGCCAGCAGCTGGGGGACTAGCGGAGTCCAAGAGACCCAGTACTTC.